Following are 16 T cell receptor beta chains from one sample sequenced in a study of T cell responses to AZD1222 COVID-19 vaccine. Profiling relied on immunoSEQ multiplex PCR, and the TCRdb table lists in-frame clones only, not all of them. The table includes tens of thousands of clones, 60% to 85% detected once. The sequencing here drew on peripheral blood, taken 28 days after the second dose of the MenACWY control vaccine. The source of these receptors is an adult who received the MenACWY meningococcal vaccine as a control.

The chain has TRBV6-1 and TRBJ1-2, with 7 bases fitting TRBD1. The CDR3 covers 14 residues. V lost 3 bases and J lost 2; bases outside the gene matches: 3. Germline-derived CDR1 and CDR2 are MNHNS and SASEGT. As DNA, the CDR3 is TGTGCCAGCAGTGACCTGACAGGGAACTATGGCTACACCTTC. The encoded protein is CASSDLTGNYGYTF.

V is TRBV18 and J is TRBJ2-2; D gene unclear. V lost 4 bases to trimming and J lost 1 base, with 7 bases between them. Per the germline V gene, CDR1 is KGHSH and CDR2 is LQKENI. CDR3 length equals 14 residues. Written as DNA, the CDR3 is TGTGCCAGCTCACTATCAGGGAACACCGGGGAGCTGTTTTTT. This codes for CASSLSGNTGELFF.

This clone was counted a few times. This sample includes further DNA sequences coding for the same CDR3. The rearrangement uses TRBV6-1 and TRBJ2-5; 11 bases fit TRBD2. V was clipped by 2 bases and J by 1 base; unmatched bases: 0. The CDR3 covers 15 residues. Per germline, CDR1 MNHNS and CDR2 SASEGT. This CDR3 is CASSELAGGQETQYF. CDR3 DNA: TGTGCCAGCAGTGAACTAGCGGGAGGCCAAGAGACCCAGTACTTC.

This chain joins TRBV20-1 and TRBJ1-2, with D maybe TRBD1 (5 bases). This CDR3 has 11 amino acids. Looked up from germline, CDR1 is DFQATT and CDR2 is SNEGSKA (reference sequence). V shed 4 bases and J shed 8 bases, with 11 bases lying between them. In nucleotides, the CDR3 is TGCAGTGCTACACAAGACAGAGGCTACACCTTC. Translation: CSATQDRGYTF.

The chain has TRBV2 and TRBJ1-1, with unresolved D. In germline, CDR1 is SNHLY, CDR2 FYNNEI. The length of the CDR3 is 11 residues. Between the trimmed V and J ends, which lost 4 bases and 9 bases, there was a span of 9 bases. The CDR3 region has the DNA TGTGCCAGCAGTGCTGAGCCTAAAGCTTTCTTT. Translating it yields CASSAEPKAFF.

The J gene is TRBJ1-3, the V gene TRBV6-5; D unresolved. There are 13 residues in the CDR3. Per germline, CDR1 MNHEY and CDR2 SVGAGI. The V end lost 8 bases, the J end lost 3 bases, and 11 bases lay between the germline ends. The CDR3: CASVRDYGNTIYF. The CDR3 bases are TGTGCCAGCGTGAGGGATTATGGAAACACCATATATTTT.

This clone was seen just once. The rearrangement uses TRBV10-3 and TRBJ1-3, with TRBD1 as a possible D gene (5 bases). V lost 6 bases to trimming and J lost 2 bases, with 11 bases between them. CDR1 and CDR2 (germline): ENHRY, SYGVKD. The CDR3 is 14 amino acids. The CDR3 sequence is CAIRTSGPGNTIYF. CDR3 DNA sequence: TGTGCCATCAGGACATCAGGGCCTGGAAACACCATATATTTT.

The chain combines TRBV5-1 with TRBJ2-3; tentatively, D is TRBD1 or TRBD2 (5 bases each). V dropped 4 bases and J dropped 0 bases, with 6 bases sitting between them. Germline V gene sequence: CDR1 SGHRS, CDR2 YFSETQ. The CDR3 covers 13 residues. The CDR3 coding sequence is TGCGCCAGCAGCAGGGACAGCACAGATACGCAGTATTTT. Amino acid sequence: CASSRDSTDTQYF.

The J gene is TRBJ2-7, the V gene TRBV29-1; TRBD1 matches at 8 bases. CDR3 length: 13 residues. Germline V CDR1 and CDR2: SQVTM, ANQGSEA. Trimming cost V 5 bases and J 5 bases; bases outside gene matches: 8. This CDR3 reads CSVTETGVDEQYF. The CDR3 nucleotides are TGCAGCGTTACCGAGACAGGGGTGGACGAGCAGTACTTC.

The sample holds a few counts of this clone. The chain links TRBV29-1 to TRBJ1-2; 11 positions agree with TRBD1. CDR3 size: 13 residues. After removal of 5 bases from V and 7 bases from J, the junction contained 6 bases not matched to a gene. The V gene's germline CDR1 is SQVTM and CDR2 ANQGSEA. The CDR3 reads CSVPGQGELGYTF. In nucleotides, the CDR3 is TGCAGCGTTCCGGGACAGGGGGAACTTGGCTACACCTTC.

The chain employs TRBV30 and TRBJ2-7; D is unresolved. The CDR3 totals 13 residues. Germline V CDR1 and CDR2: GTSNPN, SVGIG (reference sequence). Between the trimmed V and J ends, which lost 4 bases and 2 bases, there was a span of 12 bases. The chain's CDR3 is CAWKGGIPYEQYF. CDR3 nucleotides: TGTGCCTGGAAGGGTGGGATCCCCTACGAGCAGTACTTC.

This clone was recorded many times. Other DNA variants within this sample encode the same CDR3. The chain couples TRBV20-1 to TRBJ2-3; no definite D call. The V end lost 1 base, the J end lost 3 bases, and 2 bases lay between the germline ends. The germline CDR1 and CDR2 sequences are DFQATT and SNEGSKA (reference sequence). The CDR3 length is 11 residues. The CDR3 region has the DNA TGCAGTGCTAGAGGTACAGATACGCAGTATTTT. Its protein is CSARGTDTQYF.

This sequence joins TRBV5-4 and TRBJ2-2; a possible D gene is TRBD2 (7 bases). V was clipped by 3 bases and J by 6 bases, with 24 bases between them. In germline, CDR1 is SGHNT, CDR2 YYREEE (reference sequence). CDR3 length: 18 amino acids. CDR3 DNA sequence: TGTGCCAGCAGCTGGGGGGGCCCGGGACCGCTCAAGTCCGGGGAGCTGTTTTTT. Translating gives CASSWGGPGPLKSGELFF.

J is TRBJ1-4 and V is TRBV4-3; TRBD1 aligns across 7 bases. The CDR3 contains 15 residues. V shed 5 bases and J 3 bases; nucleotides not matched to a gene: 6. Looked up from germline, CDR1 is LGHNA and CDR2 is YSLEER. The CDR3 spells CASSKRGQANEKLFF. As DNA, the CDR3 is TGCGCCAGCAGCAAACGAGGACAGGCTAATGAAAAACTGTTTTTT.

The chain couples TRBV7-8 to TRBJ1-5; no firm D call. CDR1 SGHVS and CDR2 FQNEAQ come from the germline V gene. The V and J ends lost 5 bases and 7 bases respectively, with 9 bases between them. The CDR3 length is 12 residues. As DNA, the CDR3 is TGTGCCAGCAGCCCTGTAGGACAGCCCCAGCATTTT. Protein: CASSPVGQPQHF.

The CDR3: CASSREGGQLYGYTF. For the CDR3, the DNA is TGTGCCAGCAGTCGGGAAGGGGGACAGCTCTATGGCTACACCTTC. V and J are TRBV6-5 and TRBJ1-2, with TRBD1 identical over 7 bases. Germline-derived CDR1 and CDR2 are MNHEY and SVGAGI. The CDR3 has 15 residues. The ends lost 5 bases at V and 4 bases at J; junction bases unmatched: 10.